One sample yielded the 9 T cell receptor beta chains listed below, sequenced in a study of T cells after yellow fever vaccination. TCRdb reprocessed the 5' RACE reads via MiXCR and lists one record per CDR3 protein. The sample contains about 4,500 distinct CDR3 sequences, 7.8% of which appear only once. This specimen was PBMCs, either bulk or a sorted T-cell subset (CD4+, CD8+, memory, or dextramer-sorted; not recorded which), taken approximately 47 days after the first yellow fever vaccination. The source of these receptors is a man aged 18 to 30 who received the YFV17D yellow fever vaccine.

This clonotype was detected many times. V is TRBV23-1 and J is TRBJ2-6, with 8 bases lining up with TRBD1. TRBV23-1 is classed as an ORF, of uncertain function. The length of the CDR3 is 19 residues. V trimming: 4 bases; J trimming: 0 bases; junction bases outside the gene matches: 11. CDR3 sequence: CASSRTGQERASGANVLTF. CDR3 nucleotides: TGCGCCAGCAGTCGCACGGGACAGGAAAGAGCCTCTGGGGCCAACGTCCTGACTTTC.

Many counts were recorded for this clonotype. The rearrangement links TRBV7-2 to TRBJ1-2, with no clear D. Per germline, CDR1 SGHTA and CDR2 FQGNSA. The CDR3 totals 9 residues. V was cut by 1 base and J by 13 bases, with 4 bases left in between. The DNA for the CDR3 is TGTGCCAGCAGCTTAGTCTTCACCTTC. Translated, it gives CASSLVFTF. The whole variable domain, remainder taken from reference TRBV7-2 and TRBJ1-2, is GAGVSQSPSNKVTEKGKDVELRCDPISGHTALYWYRQSLGQGLEFLIYFQGNSAPDKSGLPSDRFSAERTGGSVSTLTIQRTQQEDSAVYLCASSLVFTFGSGTRLTVV.

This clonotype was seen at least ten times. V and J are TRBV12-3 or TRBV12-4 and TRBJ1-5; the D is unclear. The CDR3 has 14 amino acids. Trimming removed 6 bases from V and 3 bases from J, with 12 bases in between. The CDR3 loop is CASSQGPANQPQHF. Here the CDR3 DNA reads TGTGCCAGCAGCCAAGGACCGGCCAATCAGCCCCAGCATTTT.

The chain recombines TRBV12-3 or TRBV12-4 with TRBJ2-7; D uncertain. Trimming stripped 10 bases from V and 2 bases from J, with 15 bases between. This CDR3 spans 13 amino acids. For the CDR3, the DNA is TGTGCCAAGAGCTTTTGGATACCCTACGAGCAGTACTTC. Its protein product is CAKSFWIPYEQYF.

The CDR3 loop is CASSLEFGGRLMNNEQFF. The CDR3 DNA sequence: TGTGCCAGCAGTTTAGAGTTCGGTGGGAGACTCATGAACAATGAGCAGTTCTTC. The chain combines TRBV12-3 or TRBV12-4 with TRBJ2-1; weak D call: TRBD2 (5 bases). Deletions cut 1 base from V and 5 bases from J, with 21 bases between. CDR3 length equals 18 residues.

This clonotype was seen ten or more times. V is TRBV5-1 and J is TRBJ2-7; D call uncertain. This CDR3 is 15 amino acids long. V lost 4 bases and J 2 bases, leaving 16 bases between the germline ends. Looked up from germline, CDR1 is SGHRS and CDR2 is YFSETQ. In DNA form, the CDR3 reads TGCGCCAGCAGCCCCGGTCCTGGCACAACCTACGAGCAGTACGTC. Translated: CASSPGPGTTYEQYV.

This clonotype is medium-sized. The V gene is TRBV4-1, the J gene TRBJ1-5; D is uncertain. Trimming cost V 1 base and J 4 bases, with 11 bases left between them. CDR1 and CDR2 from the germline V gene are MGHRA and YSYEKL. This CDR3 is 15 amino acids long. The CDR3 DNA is TGCGCCAGCAGCCAAGTAGCGGACGAAAATCAGCCCCAGCATTTT. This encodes CASSQVADENQPQHF.

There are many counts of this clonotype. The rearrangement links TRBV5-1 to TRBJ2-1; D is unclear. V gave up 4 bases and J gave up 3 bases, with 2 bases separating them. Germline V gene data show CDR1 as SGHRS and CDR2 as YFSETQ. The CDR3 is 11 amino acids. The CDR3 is CASSDYNEQFF. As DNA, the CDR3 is TGCGCCAGCAGCGACTACAATGAGCAGTTCTTC.

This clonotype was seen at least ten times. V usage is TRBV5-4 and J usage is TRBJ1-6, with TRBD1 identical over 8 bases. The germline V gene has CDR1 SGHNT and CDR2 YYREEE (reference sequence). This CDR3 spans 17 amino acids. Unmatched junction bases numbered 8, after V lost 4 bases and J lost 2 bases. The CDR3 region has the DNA TGTGCCAGCAGCCCGACAGACAGGGGCCCCTATAATTCACCCCTCCACTTT. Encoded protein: CASSPTDRGPYNSPLHF.